This TCR beta chain was retrieved from a study of beta chain features in type 1 diabetes. About the research overall: On cell yields, gender and age, patients and healthy donors were similar.

The CDR3 is 16 residues long. CDR1 is SGHNT, CDR2 YYREEE, per germline (reference sequence). The investigators reverse transcribed all of the isolated RNA, so they sequenced expressed TCRB transcripts. Reads averaged roughly 1 million for stem cell-like memory T cell samples. Some clones are missing from TCRdb's copy, which holds only in-frame ones; the method was immunoSEQ multiplex PCR. The sample includes about 13,000 clones, about half seen only once; the top ten take more than 0.75%. With respect to this clone: Its antigen is as yet unknown. The junction departs from the called germline gene at one end, perhaps through a read error.

Whole-study results and caveats: In these data, an HLA type influence on TCRB rearrangement remained unresolved. In cDNA sequencing, cells with high TCR expression could be over-represented.

The sample taken for sequencing was stem cell memory CD4+ T cells from blood. The chain couples TRBV5-4 to TRBJ2-4; D remains ambiguous. This clonotype originated in a young man in good health. For the CDR3, the DNA is TGCGCCAGCAGCCAACGACCTGCAGGCCTTTTAAACATTCAGTACTTC. Amino acids: CASSQRPAGLLNIQYF. Complete variable domain (other parts from reference TRBV5-4 and TRBJ2-4): ETGVTQSPTHLIKTRGQQVTLRCSSQSGHNTVSWYQQALGQGPQFIFQYYREEENGRGNFPPRFSGLQFPNYSSELNVNALELDDSALYLCASSQRPAGLLNIQYFGAGTRLSVL.